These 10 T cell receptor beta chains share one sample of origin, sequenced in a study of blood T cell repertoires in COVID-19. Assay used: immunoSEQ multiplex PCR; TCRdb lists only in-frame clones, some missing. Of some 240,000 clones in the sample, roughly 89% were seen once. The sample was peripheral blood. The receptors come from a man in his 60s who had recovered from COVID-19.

CDR3 sequence reads: CASSLPGGMRETQYF. CDR3 DNA sequence: TGTGCCAGCAGCTTACCTGGCGGGATGCGGGAGACCCAGTACTTC. The J gene is TRBJ2-5, the V gene TRBV11-2; the D gene is possibly TRBD2 (6 bases). Germline V gene sequence: CDR1 SGHAT, CDR2 FQNNGV. The ends were cut back, 2 bases at V and 5 bases at J, with 15 bases in the middle. This CDR3 has 15 residues.

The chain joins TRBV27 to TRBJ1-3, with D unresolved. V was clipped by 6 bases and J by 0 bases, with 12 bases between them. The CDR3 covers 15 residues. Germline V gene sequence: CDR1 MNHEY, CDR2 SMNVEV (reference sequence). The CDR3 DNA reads TGTGCCAGCAGGAACGCTGCCGGCTCTGGAAACACCATATATTTT. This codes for CASRNAAGSGNTIYF.

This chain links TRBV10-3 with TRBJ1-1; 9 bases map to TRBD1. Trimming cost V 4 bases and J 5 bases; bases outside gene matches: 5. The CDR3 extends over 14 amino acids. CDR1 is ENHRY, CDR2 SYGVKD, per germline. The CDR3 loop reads CAISAGQGSTEAFF. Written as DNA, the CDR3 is TGTGCCATCAGTGCCGGACAGGGGAGTACTGAAGCTTTCTTT.

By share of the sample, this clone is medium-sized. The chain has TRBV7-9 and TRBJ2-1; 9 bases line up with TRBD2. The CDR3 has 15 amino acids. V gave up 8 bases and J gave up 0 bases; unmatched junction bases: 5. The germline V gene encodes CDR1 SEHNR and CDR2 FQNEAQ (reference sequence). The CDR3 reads CASGYSGSSYNEQFF. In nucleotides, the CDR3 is TGTGCCAGCGGATATAGCGGGAGCTCCTACAATGAGCAGTTCTTC. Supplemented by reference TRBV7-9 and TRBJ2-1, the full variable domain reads DTGVSQNPRHKITKRGQNVTFRCDPISEHNRLYWYRQTLGQGPEFLTYFQNEAQLEKSRLLSDRFSAERPKGSFSTLEIQRTEQGDSAMYLCASGYSGSSYNEQFFGPGTRLTVL.

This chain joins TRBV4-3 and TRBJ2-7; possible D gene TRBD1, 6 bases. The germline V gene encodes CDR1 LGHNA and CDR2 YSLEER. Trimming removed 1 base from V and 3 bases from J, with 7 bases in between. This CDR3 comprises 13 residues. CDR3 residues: CASSQAQGYEQYF. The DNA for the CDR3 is TGCGCCAGCAGCCAAGCACAGGGCTACGAGCAGTACTTC.

CDR3: CASSLWAGPGGELFF. The CDR3, as DNA: TGTGCCAGCAGCTTGTGGGCAGGGCCTGGGGGGGAGCTGTTTTTT. The chain joins TRBV5-4 to TRBJ2-2, with D perhaps TRBD1 (5 bases). The germline V gene encodes CDR1 SGHNT and CDR2 YYREEE (reference sequence). The CDR3 consists of 15 residues. V lost 1 base to trimming and J lost 8 bases, with 15 bases between them.

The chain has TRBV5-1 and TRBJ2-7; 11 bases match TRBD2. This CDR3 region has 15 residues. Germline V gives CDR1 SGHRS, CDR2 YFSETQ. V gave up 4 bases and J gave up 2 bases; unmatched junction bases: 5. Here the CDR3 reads CASSLGSGGAYEQYF. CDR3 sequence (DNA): TGCGCCAGCAGCCTCGGTAGCGGGGGGGCCTACGAGCAGTACTTC.

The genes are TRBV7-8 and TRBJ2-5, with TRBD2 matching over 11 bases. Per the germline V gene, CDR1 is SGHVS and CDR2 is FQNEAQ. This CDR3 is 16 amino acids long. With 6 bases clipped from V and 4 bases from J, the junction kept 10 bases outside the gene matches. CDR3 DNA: TGTGCCAGCAGGGATAGCGGGAGGGCCCTTGGAGAGACCCAGTACTTC. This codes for CASRDSGRALGETQYF.

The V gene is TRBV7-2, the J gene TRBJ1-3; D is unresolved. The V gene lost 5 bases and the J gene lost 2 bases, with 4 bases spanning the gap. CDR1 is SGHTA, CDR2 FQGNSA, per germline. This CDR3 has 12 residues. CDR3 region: CASSNTGNTIYF. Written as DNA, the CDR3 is TGTGCCAGCAGCAACACTGGAAACACCATATATTTT.

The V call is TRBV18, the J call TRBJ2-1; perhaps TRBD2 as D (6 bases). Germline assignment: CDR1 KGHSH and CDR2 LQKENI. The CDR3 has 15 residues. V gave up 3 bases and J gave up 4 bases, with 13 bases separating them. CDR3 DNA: TGTGCCAGCTCACCCGTGGGGACTTCTTACAATGAGCAGTTCTTC. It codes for CASSPVGTSYNEQFF.